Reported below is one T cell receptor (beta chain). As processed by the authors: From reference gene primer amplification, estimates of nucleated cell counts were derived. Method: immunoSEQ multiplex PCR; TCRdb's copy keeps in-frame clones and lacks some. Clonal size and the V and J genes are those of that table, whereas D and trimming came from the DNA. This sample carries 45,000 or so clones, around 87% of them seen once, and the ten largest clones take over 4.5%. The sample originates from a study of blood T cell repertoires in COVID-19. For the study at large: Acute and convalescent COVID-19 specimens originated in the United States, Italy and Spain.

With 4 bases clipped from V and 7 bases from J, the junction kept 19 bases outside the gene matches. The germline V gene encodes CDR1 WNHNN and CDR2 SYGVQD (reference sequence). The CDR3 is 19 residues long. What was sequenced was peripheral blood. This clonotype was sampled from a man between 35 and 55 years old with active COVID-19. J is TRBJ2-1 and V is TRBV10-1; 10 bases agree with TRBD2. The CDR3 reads CASSVEREGPLDWWNEQFF. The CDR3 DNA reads TGCGCCAGCAGTGTTGAGCGGGAGGGCCCTCTTGATTGGTGGAATGAGCAGTTCTTC.